The 26 T cell receptor beta chains given below trace back to one sample, sequenced in a study of T cell repertoires and HLA-DP antigens (dated by TCRdb to 2017 to 2018). The antigens these receptors bind are not known. Libraries came from the immunoSEQ multiplex PCR assay. As stored in TCRdb, this immuneACCESS dataset retains in-frame rearrangements with V and J assigned. A fraction of the clones does not appear; measured against another copy, unresolved V genes explain less than half of the discrepancy, and the remainder lacks a known reason. The sample table records approximately 86,000 clones; approximately 86% of these occur just once. Less than 2% of the sample goes to the ten largest clones. Specimen: CD4+ T cells from PBMCs. The source is a man in his forties or fifties in good health and CMV-seronegative.

The chain links TRBV15 to TRBJ1-5; TRBD1 matches 9 bases. V gave up 8 bases and J gave up 4 bases; unmatched junction bases: 12. This CDR3 is built from 16 residues. The germline V gene encodes CDR1 LNHNV and CDR2 YYDKDF (reference sequence). Here the CDR3 reads CATWASGTGWNQPQHF. CDR3 nucleotides: TGTGCCACCTGGGCTTCCGGGACAGGGTGGAATCAGCCCCAGCATTTT.

The chain carries TRBV6-5 and TRBJ2-7, with unresolved D. In germline, CDR1 is MNHEY, CDR2 SVGAGI. The CDR3 covers 13 residues. The CDR3 is CATSDLGLDEQYF. The CDR3 DNA sequence: TGTGCTACGTCCGACCTAGGCCTCGACGAGCAGTACTTC.

The chain links TRBV2 to TRBJ2-7, with D unresolved. This CDR3 is built from 13 residues. CDR1 is SNHLY, CDR2 FYNNEI, per germline. The germline V and J ends were trimmed by 4 bases and 8 bases, with 15 bases remaining between them. The CDR3 here is CASSGLRPPQQYF. The DNA of the CDR3 is TGTGCCAGCAGTGGGCTTCGTCCCCCTCAGCAGTACTTC.

The V call is TRBV6-5, the J call TRBJ2-7; D gene unclear. V was trimmed by 4 bases and J by 6 bases, leaving 22 bases between them. This CDR3 spans 16 amino acids. Germline V CDR1 and CDR2: MNHEY, SVGAGI. This CDR3 is CASSSFSTRGISEQYF. CDR3 in DNA: TGTGCCAGCAGTTCCTTTTCGACCCGCGGCATTTCCGAGCAGTACTTC.

This clone was detected once. The gene calls are TRBV28 and TRBJ2-7, with D unclear. CDR1 and CDR2 (germline): MDHEN, SYDVKM. The V and J ends lost 2 bases and 6 bases respectively, with 5 bases between them. This CDR3 region has 11 residues. For the CDR3, the DNA is TGTGCCAGCAGTTTAGGCTCCGAGCAGTACTTC. Translating it yields CASSLGSEQYF.

CDR3 residues: CASSRDGQGGYGYTF. CDR3 nucleotide sequence: TGTGCCAGTAGCAGAGACGGACAGGGAGGCTATGGCTACACCTTC. The genes are TRBV19 and TRBJ1-2; 8 bases map to TRBD1. V lost 6 bases to trimming and J lost 4 bases; unmatched junction nucleotides: 10. From germline, CDR1 is LNHDA and CDR2 SQIVND (reference sequence). This CDR3 region has 15 residues.

The rearrangement joins TRBV6-6 to TRBJ1-5; D gene unclear. The CDR3 contains 15 residues. The V gene lost 6 bases and the J gene lost 4 bases, with 16 bases spanning the gap. Germline CDR1 and CDR2: MNHNY and SVGAGI (reference sequence). CDR3 amino acids: CASSPLVGSNQPQHF. Here the CDR3 DNA reads TGTGCCAGCAGCCCCTTGGTAGGTTCAAATCAGCCCCAGCATTTT.

This clone was observed once. The rearrangement joins TRBV19 to TRBJ2-7; a possible D gene is TRBD1 (5 bases). Germline values: CDR1 LNHDA, CDR2 SQIVND (reference sequence). The germline V and J ends were trimmed by 5 bases and 1 base, with 15 bases remaining between them. There are 15 residues in the CDR3. The CDR3 DNA is TGTGCCAGTAGTGACAGACAGATGGGATCCTACGAGCAGTACTTC. It specifies CASSDRQMGSYEQYF.

This sequence joins TRBV7-2 and TRBJ2-1, with 8 bases fitting TRBD2. Germline V gene sequence: CDR1 SGHTA, CDR2 FQGNSA. Unmatched junction bases numbered 17, after V lost 7 bases and J lost 9 bases. This CDR3 spans 16 amino acids. The CDR3 DNA sequence: TGTGCCAGCATGGAAACGGGTACAGCGGGGGAATTTGAGCAGTTCTTC. Translation gives CASMETGTAGEFEQFF.

V is TRBV5-1 and J is TRBJ1-6; 8 positions match TRBD1. The CDR3 is 15 amino acids. The germline V gene has CDR1 SGHRS and CDR2 YFSETQ. J lost 7 bases, V lost 4 bases, and 7 bases had no gene match. CDR3 DNA sequence: TGCGCCAGCAGCCCCACGGACAGGGCGAATTCACCCCTCCACTTT. It codes for CASSPTDRANSPLHF. The variable domain in full, completed from reference TRBV5-1 and TRBJ1-6, reads KAGVTQTPRYLIKTRGQQVTLSCSPISGHRSVSWYQQTPGQGLQFLFEYFSETQRNKGNFPGRFSGRQFSNSRSEMNVSTLELGDSALYLCASSPTDRANSPLHFGNGTRLTVT.

The chain joins TRBV5-1 to TRBJ1-1; D is unclear. Trimming stripped 7 bases from V and 3 bases from J, with 16 bases between. This CDR3 is 14 amino acids long. Germline-derived CDR1 and CDR2 are SGHRS and YFSETQ. CDR3 residues: CASAREVEDTEAFF. The CDR3 DNA follows: TGCGCCAGCGCCCGAGAGGTTGAGGACACTGAAGCTTTCTTT.

The J gene is TRBJ2-7, the V gene TRBV30; TRBD2 agrees at 14 bases. The CDR3 totals 15 residues. The germline V gene encodes CDR1 GTSNPN and CDR2 SVGIG (reference sequence). Trimming cost V 3 bases and J 0 bases; bases outside gene matches: 1. The CDR3 loop is CAWSGTSGSSYEQYF. The DNA for the CDR3 is TGTGCCTGGAGCGGGACTAGCGGGAGCTCCTACGAGCAGTACTTC.

The CDR3 loop reads CASSSRAGGPTEQYF. Written as DNA, the CDR3 is TGTGCCAGCAGCTCTAGGGCGGGAGGGCCAACCGAGCAGTACTTC. The rearrangement uses TRBV11-1 and TRBJ2-7, with 9 bases that match TRBD2. Germline-derived CDR1 and CDR2 are SGHAT and FQDESV (reference sequence). V lost 4 bases, J lost 6 bases, and 10 bases stayed unmatched. There are 15 residues in the CDR3.

Only a few counts were recorded for this clone. The rearrangement joins TRBV4-3 to TRBJ2-1, with D unresolved. The CDR3 is 13 residues long. The V gene lost 3 bases and the J gene lost 7 bases, with 10 bases spanning the gap. Germline lookup yields CDR1 LGHNA and CDR2 YSLEER. CDR3 sequence: CASSQERRNEQFF. The CDR3 region has the DNA TGCGCCAGCAGCCAGGAAAGACGGAATGAGCAGTTCTTC.

This chain uses TRBV4-3 with TRBJ1-3, with D perhaps matching TRBD1 (5 bases). The V gene's germline CDR1 is LGHNA and CDR2 YSLEER. V lost 2 bases and J 2 bases, leaving 7 bases between the germline ends. This CDR3 is built from 14 residues. In nucleotides, the CDR3 is TGCGCCAGCAGCCAACCAGGGACTGGAAACACCATATATTTT. It translates to CASSQPGTGNTIYF.

The chain recombines TRBV2 with TRBJ1-1; D is ambiguous. Germline loops: CDR1 SNHLY, CDR2 FYNNEI. This CDR3 region has 11 residues. The V gene lost 7 bases and the J gene lost 0 bases, with 3 bases spanning the gap. The CDR3 nucleotides read TGTGCCAGCACCCTGAACACTGAAGCTTTCTTT. This codes for CASTLNTEAFF.

V usage is TRBV4-1 and J usage is TRBJ2-5, with D unresolved. The CDR3 extends over 13 amino acids. The germline gives CDR1 MGHRA, CDR2 YSYEKL. V was shortened by 6 bases and J by 1 base, with 9 bases between the two germline ends. CDR3 DNA: TGCGCCAGCAGTACAGCGATCCAAGAGACCCAGTACTTC. It translates to CASSTAIQETQYF.

About this clone itself: Other DNA sequences within the sample encode an identical CDR3. The chain recombines TRBV7-9 with TRBJ2-1; 9 nucleotides line up with TRBD2. Germline loops: CDR1 SEHNR, CDR2 FQNEAQ (reference sequence). The V segment lost 3 bases and the J segment 4 bases; nucleotides outside the gene matches: 4. The CDR3 is made up of 15 amino acids. CDR3 amino acids: CASSFVRGGYNEQFF. CDR3 nucleotide sequence: TGTGCCAGCAGCTTCGTGCGGGGGGGATACAATGAGCAGTTCTTC.

V usage is TRBV30 and J usage is TRBJ1-5, with no clear D. Germline loops: CDR1 GTSNPN, CDR2 SVGIG (reference sequence). V lost 0 bases and J lost 7, with 13 bases in between. The CDR3 is made up of 14 amino acids. The CDR3 nucleotides read TGTGCCTGGAGTGTGGGCGGGGTTGAGCAGCCCCAGCATTTT. This encodes CAWSVGGVEQPQHF.

This clone was observed a few times. As DNA, the CDR3 is TGTGCCAGCAGTAGGGGGACGAATAGCTATGGCTACACCTTC. Its protein is CASSRGTNSYGYTF. The chain links TRBV7-9 to TRBJ1-2; D is possibly TRBD1 (6 bases). The germline CDR1 and CDR2 sequences are SEHNR and FQNEAQ (reference sequence). The V and J ends lost 6 bases and 4 bases respectively, with 15 bases between them. The CDR3 runs 14 residues.

The chain couples TRBV4-3 to TRBJ2-7; D may correspond to TRBD1 or TRBD2 (5 bases each). Germline lookup yields CDR1 LGHNA and CDR2 YSLEER. CDR3 length: 13 amino acids. V lost 1 base, J lost 6 bases, and 10 bases lay in between. The CDR3 DNA reads TGCGCCAGCAGCCAAGTAGGGGAGACCGAGCAGTACTTC. Residues: CASSQVGETEQYF.

The chain combines TRBV21-1 with TRBJ2-7. TRBV21-1 is tagged as a pseudogene. There are 15 residues in the CDR3. CDR3 nucleotides: TGTGCCAGCAGCAGCGGAAGGGTCGGCACCTACGAGCAGTACTTC. It is translated as CASSSGRVGTYEQYF.

The chain links TRBV5-5 to TRBJ2-7, with D perhaps matching TRBD2 (6 bases). The CDR3 spans 15 residues. V lost 1 base to trimming and J lost 7 bases, with 18 bases between them. From germline, CDR1 is SGHKS and CDR2 YYEKEE (reference sequence). CDR3 nucleotide sequence: TGTGCCAGCAGCTTGCGTAGCGGTCGTTCTGGGGAGCAGTACTTC. It yields the protein CASSLRSGRSGEQYF.

V usage is TRBV11-1 and J usage is TRBJ1-2; TRBD1 agrees at 7 bases. The CDR3 extends over 13 amino acids. V gave up 5 bases and J gave up 8 bases; unmatched junction bases: 8. Germline V gene sequence: CDR1 SGHAT, CDR2 FQDESV (reference sequence). The CDR3 region is CASSPGQRLGYTF. The CDR3 bases are TGTGCCAGCAGCCCGGGACAGAGGTTGGGCTACACCTTC.

J is TRBJ2-7 and V is TRBV11-2, with no clear D. V gave up 1 base and J gave up 7 bases, with 14 bases separating them. There are 14 residues in the CDR3. Germline-derived CDR1 and CDR2 are SGHAT and FQNNGV. The CDR3 region has the DNA TGTGCCAGCAGCTTAGGAACCGGGTTTGGAGAGCAGTACTTC. Its protein is CASSLGTGFGEQYF.

The chain couples TRBV4-3 to TRBJ2-1, with a tentative D call TRBD2 (6 bases). Per germline, CDR1 LGHNA and CDR2 YSLEER. Trimming left V 4 bases short and J 10 bases short, with 11 bases between. This CDR3 contains 12 residues. In DNA, the CDR3 is TGCGCCAGCAGCCCCGCCGGAGGGGAGCAGTTCTTC. It specifies CASSPAGGEQFF.